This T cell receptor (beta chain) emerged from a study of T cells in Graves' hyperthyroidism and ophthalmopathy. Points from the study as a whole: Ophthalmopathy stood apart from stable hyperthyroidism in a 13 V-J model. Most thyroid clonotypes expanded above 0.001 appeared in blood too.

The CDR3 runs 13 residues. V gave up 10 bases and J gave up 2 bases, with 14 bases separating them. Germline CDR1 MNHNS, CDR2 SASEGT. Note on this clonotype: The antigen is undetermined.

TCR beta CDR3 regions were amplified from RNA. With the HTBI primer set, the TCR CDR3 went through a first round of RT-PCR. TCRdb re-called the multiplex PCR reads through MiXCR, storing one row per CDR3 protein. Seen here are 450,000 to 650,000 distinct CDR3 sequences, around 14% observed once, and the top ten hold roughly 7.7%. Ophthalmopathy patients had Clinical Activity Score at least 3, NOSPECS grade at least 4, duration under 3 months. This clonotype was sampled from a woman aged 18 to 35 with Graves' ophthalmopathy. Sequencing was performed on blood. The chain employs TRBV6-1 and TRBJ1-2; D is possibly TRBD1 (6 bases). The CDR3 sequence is CATTAGANYGYTF. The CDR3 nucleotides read TGTGCCACGACGGCAGGGGCGAACTATGGCTACACCTTC.